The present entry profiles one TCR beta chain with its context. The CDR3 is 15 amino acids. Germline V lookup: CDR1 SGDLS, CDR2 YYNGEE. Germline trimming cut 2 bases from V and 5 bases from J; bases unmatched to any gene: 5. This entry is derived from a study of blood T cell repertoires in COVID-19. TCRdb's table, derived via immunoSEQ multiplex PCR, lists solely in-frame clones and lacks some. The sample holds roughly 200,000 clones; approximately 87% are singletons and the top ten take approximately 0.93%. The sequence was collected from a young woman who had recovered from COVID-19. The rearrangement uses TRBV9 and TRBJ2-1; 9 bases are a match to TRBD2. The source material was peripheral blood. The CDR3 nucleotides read TGTGCCAGCAGCGTTGGCGGGGGGGGCCACAATGAGCAGTTCTTC. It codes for CASSVGGGGHNEQFF.